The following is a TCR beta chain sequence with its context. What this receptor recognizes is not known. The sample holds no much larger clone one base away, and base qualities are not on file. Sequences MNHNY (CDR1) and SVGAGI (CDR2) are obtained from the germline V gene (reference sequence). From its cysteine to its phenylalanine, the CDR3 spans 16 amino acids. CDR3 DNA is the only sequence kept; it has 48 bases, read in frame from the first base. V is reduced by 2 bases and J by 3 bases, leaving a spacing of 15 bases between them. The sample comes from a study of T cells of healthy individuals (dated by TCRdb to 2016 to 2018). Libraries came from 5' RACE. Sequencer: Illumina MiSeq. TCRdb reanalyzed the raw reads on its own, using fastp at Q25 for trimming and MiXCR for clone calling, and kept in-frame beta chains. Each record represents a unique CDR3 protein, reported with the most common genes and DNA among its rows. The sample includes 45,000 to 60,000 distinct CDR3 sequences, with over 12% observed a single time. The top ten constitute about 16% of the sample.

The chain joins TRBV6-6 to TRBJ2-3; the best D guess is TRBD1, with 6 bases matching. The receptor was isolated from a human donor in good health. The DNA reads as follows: TGTGCCAGCAGTTACGGGTCGCGACAGGCTACAGATACGCAGTATTTT. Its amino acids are CASSYGSRQATDTQYF.